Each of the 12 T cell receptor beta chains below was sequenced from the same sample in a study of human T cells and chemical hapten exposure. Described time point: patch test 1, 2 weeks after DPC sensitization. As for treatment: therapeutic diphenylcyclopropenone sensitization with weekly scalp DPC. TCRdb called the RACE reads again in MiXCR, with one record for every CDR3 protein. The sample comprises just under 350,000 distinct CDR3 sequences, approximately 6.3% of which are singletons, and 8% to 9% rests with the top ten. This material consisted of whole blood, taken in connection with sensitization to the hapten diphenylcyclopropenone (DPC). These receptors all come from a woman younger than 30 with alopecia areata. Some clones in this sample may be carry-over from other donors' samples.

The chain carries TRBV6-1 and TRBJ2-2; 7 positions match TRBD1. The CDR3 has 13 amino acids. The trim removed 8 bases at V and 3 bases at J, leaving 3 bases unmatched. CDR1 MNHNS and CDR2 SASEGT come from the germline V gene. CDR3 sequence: CASDRDDTGELFF. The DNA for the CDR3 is TGTGCCAGCGACAGGGACGACACCGGGGAGCTGTTTTTT.

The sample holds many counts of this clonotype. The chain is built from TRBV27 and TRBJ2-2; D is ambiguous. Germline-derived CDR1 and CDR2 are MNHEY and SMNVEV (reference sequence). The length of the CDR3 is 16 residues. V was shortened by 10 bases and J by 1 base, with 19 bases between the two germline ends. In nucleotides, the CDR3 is TGTGCCACCTGGCCCTTGGGTGCAGAGAACACCGGGGAGCTGTTTTTT. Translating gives CATWPLGAENTGELFF.

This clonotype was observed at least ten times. The CDR3 nucleotides are TGTGCCAGCAGTTTGAATATGGAAGATACGCAGTATTTT. Translating it yields CASSLNMEDTQYF. The chain carries TRBV7-3 and TRBJ2-3; D ambiguous. V shed 6 bases and J shed 5 bases, with 12 bases lying between them. The CDR3 runs to 13 residues. Germline V CDR1 and CDR2: SGHTA, FQGTGA.

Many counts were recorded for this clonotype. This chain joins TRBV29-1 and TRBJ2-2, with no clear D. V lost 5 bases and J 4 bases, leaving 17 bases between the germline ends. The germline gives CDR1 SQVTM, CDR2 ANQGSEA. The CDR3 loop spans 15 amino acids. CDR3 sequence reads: CSVTVKGDITGELFF. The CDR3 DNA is TGCAGCGTTACGGTCAAGGGCGATATCACCGGGGAGCTGTTTTTT.

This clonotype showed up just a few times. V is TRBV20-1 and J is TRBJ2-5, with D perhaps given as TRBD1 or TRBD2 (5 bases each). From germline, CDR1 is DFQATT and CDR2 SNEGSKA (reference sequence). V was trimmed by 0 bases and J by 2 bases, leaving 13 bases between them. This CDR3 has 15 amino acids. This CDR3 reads CSARDGRDQQETQYF. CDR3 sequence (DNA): TGCAGTGCTAGAGATGGCAGGGACCAACAAGAGACCCAGTACTTC.

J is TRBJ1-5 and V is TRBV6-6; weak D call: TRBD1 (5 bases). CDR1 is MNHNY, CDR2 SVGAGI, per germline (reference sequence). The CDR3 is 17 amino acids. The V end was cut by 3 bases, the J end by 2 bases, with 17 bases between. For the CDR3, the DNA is TGTGCCAGCAGTTATGTCTTTGGGGGAAGCGGCAATCAGCCCCAGCATTTT. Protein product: CASSYVFGGSGNQPQHF.

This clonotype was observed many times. As DNA, the CDR3 is TGCAGTGCTCAAAGGAGGGCGGGAAGCTCCTATAATTCACCCCTCCACTTT. This gives the protein CSAQRRAGSSYNSPLHF. The chain is built from TRBV20-1 and TRBJ1-6; D is unclear. Germline assignment: CDR1 DFQATT and CDR2 SNEGSKA (reference sequence). Deletions cut 5 bases from V and 0 bases from J, with 17 bases between. CDR3 size: 17 residues.

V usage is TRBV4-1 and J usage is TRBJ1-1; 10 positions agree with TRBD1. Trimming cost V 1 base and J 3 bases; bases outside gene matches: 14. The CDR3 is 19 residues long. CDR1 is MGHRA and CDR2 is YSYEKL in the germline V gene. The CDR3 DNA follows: TGCGCCAGCAGCCAAGGGATCCGGACAGGGGGAATTGTTGACACTGAAGCTTTCTTT. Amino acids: CASSQGIRTGGIVDTEAFF.

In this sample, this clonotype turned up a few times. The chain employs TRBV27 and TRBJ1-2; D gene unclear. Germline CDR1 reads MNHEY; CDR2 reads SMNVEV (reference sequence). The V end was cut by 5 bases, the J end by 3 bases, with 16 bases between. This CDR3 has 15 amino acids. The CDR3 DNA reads TGTGCCAGCAGTGCAGTATCAAGAGGAGACTATGGCTACACCTTC. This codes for CASSAVSRGDYGYTF.

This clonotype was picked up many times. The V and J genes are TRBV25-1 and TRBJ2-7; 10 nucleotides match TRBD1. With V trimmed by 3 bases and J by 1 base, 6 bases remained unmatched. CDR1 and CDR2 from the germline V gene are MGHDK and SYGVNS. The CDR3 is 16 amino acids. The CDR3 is CASSDPGTGVSYEQYF. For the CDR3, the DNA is TGTGCCAGCAGTGACCCCGGGACAGGGGTTTCCTACGAGCAGTACTTC.

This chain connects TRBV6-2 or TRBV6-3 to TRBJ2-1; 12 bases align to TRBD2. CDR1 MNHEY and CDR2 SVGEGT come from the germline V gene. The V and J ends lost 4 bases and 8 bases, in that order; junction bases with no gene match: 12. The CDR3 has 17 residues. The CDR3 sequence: CASSSPRTSGVIDEQFF. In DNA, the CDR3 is TGTGCCAGCAGTTCCCCCCGGACTAGCGGGGTCATCGATGAGCAGTTCTTC.

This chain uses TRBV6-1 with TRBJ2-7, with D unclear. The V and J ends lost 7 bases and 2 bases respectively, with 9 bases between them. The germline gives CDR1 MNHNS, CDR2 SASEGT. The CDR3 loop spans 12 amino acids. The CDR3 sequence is CASNGQAYEQYF. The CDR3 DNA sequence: TGTGCCAGCAACGGTCAGGCCTACGAGCAGTACTTC.